The source of this T cell receptor (beta chain) is a study of cytomegalovirus exposure and HLA in healthy donors. Background on the study: A subsequent analysis stated that the roughly 130 validation repertoires were run on the same platform as the roughly 670 first-cohort repertoires.

These donors were members of the approximately 120-subject validation cohort, a group separate from the approximately 680-subject first cohort. From germline, CDR1 is LGHNA and CDR2 YSLEER. Trimming left V 1 base short and J 4 bases short, with 11 bases between. This CDR3 is 15 amino acids long. Sequencing used immunoSEQ multiplex PCR; TCRdb keeps in-frame clones, though not all of them. Among roughly 77,000 clones listed, 95% were seen once. About this clone itself: No antigen is known for it.

Findings and caveats of the study: The study listed roughly 150 cytomegalovirus-associated TCR beta chains.

This clonotype was sampled from a woman aged 18-35 years in good health and CMV-seronegative. Sequencing was done on a sample of PBMCs. This chain links TRBV4-3 with TRBJ2-1, with D maybe TRBD1 (5 bases). The CDR3 nucleotides read TGCGCCAGCAGCCAAGGGAAGGGGCCATACAATGAGCAGTTCTTC. Translating it yields CASSQGKGPYNEQFF.